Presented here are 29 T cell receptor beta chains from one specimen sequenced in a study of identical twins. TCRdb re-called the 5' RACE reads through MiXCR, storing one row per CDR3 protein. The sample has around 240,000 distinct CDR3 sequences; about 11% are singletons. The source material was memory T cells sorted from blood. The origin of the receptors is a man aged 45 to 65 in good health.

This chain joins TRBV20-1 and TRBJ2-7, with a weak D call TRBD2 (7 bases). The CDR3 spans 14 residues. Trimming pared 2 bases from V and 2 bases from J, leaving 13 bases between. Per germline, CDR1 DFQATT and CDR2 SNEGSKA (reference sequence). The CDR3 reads CSARWGGGPYEQYF. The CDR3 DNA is TGCAGTGCTAGATGGGGAGGGGGGCCCTACGAGCAGTACTTC.

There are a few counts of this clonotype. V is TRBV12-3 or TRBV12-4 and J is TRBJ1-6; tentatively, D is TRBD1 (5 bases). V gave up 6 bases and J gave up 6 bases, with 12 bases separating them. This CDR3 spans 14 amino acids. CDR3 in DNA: TGTGCCAGCAGGGTAGACAGTGTTAATTCACCCCTCCACTTT. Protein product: CASRVDSVNSPLHF.

In DNA, the CDR3 is TGCGCCAGCAGCCAAGATGCCGAGTGGTTCTACGAGCAGTACTTC. The encoded protein is CASSQDAEWFYEQYF. The V call is TRBV4-3, the J call TRBJ2-7; no definite D call. Trimming stripped 0 bases from V and 3 bases from J, with 12 bases between. Looked up from germline, CDR1 is LGHNA and CDR2 is YSLEER. The CDR3 runs to 15 residues.

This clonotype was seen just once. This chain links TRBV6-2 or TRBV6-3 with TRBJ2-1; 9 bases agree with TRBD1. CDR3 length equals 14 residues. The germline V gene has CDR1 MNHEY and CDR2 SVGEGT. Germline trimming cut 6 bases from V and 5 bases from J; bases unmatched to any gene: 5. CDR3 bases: TGTGCCAGCAGAGAAGGGACAGGGAACAATGAGCAGTTCTTC. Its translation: CASREGTGNNEQFF.

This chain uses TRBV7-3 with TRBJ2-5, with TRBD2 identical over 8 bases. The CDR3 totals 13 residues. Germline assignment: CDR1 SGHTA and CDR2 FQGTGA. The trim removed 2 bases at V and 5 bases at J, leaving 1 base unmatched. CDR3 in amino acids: CASSLQREETQYF. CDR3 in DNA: TGTGCCAGCAGCTTACAGCGGGAGGAGACCCAGTACTTC.

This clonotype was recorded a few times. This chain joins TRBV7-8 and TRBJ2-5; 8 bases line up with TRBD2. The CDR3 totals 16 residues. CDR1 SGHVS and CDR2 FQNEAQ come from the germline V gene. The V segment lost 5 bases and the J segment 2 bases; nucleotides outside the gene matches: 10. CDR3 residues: CASSPGGVNAQETQYF. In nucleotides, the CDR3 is TGTGCCAGCAGCCCCGGGGGGGTAAACGCACAAGAGACCCAGTACTTC.

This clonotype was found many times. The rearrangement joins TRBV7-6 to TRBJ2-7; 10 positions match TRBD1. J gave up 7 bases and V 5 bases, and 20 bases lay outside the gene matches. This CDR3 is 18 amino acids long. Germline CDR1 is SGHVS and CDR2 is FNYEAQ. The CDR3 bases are TGTGCCAGCAGCAAACGACCTAGCGGACAGGGGGAGACGGGAGAGCAGTACTTC. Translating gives CASSKRPSGQGETGEQYF.

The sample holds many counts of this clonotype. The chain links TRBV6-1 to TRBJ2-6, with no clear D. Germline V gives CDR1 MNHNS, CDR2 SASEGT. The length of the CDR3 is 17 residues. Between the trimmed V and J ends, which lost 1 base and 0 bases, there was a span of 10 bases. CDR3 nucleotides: TGTGCCAGCAGTGAAGGGGTGTGGAGCTCTGGGGCCAACGTCCTGACTTTC. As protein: CASSEGVWSSGANVLTF.

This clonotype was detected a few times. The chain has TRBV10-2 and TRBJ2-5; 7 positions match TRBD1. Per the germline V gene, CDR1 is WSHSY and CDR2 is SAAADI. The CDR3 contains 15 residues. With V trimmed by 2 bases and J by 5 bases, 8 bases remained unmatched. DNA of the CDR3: TGCGCCAGCAGTGAGGTAGGGGGCGCAACGGAGACCCAGTACTTC. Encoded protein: CASSEVGGATETQYF.

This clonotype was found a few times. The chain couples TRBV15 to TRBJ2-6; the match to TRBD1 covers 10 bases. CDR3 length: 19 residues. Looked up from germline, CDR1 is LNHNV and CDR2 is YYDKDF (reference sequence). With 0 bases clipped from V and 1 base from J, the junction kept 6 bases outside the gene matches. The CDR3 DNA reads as TGTGCCACCAGCAGAGATATGACAGGGGGCTTTTCTGGGGCCAACGTCCTGACTTTC. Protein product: CATSRDMTGGFSGANVLTF. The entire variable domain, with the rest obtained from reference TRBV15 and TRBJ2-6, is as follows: DAMVIQNPRYQVTQFGKPVTLSCSQTLNHNVMYWYQQKSSQAPKLLFHYYDKDFNNEADTPDNFQSRRPNTSFCFLDIRSPGLGDTAMYLCATSRDMTGGFSGANVLTFGAGSRLTVL.

DNA for the CDR3: TGCGCCAGCAGTGATCTCCGCGGCACAGATACGCAGTATTTT. Translation: CASSDLRGTDTQYF. This rearrangement joins TRBV5-1 to TRBJ2-3, with no clear D. Deletions cut 5 bases from V and 1 base from J, with 11 bases between. Per the germline V gene, CDR1 is SGHRS and CDR2 is YFSETQ. CDR3 size: 14 residues.

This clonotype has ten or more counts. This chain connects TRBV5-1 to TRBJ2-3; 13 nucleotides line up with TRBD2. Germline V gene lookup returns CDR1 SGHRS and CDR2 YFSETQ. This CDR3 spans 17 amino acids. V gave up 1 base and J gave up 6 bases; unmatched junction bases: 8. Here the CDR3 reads CASSLSWTSGSWDTQYF. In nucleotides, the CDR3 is TGCGCCAGCAGCTTGTCCTGGACTAGCGGGAGCTGGGATACGCAGTATTTT.

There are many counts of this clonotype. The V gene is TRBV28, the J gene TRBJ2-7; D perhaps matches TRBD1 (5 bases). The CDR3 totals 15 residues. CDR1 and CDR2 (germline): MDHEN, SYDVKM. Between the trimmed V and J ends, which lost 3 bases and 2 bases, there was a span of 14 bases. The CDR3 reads CASSFPGQGTYEQYF. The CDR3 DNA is TGTGCCAGCAGTTTCCCCGGGCAGGGCACCTACGAGCAGTACTTC.

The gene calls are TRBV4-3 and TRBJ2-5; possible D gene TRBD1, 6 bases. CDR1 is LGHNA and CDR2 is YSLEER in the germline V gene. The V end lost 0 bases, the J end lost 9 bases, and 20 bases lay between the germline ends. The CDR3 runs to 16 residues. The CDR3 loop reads CASSQEADRFPGAQYF. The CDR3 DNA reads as TGCGCCAGCAGCCAAGAGGCGGACAGATTCCCAGGGGCCCAGTACTTC.

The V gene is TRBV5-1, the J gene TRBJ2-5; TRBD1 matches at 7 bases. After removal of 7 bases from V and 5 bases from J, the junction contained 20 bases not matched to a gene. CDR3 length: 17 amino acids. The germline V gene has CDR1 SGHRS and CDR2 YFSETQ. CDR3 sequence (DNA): TGCGCCAGCCGGCGGCTTCAGGACAGGAGAATTGGGGAGACCCAGTACTTC. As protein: CASRRLQDRRIGETQYF.

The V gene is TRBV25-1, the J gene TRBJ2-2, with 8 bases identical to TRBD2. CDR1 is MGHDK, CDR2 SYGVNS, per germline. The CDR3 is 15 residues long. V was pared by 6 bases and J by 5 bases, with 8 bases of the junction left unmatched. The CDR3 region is CASRPGLGSTGELFF. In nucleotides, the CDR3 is TGTGCCAGCAGACCGGGACTAGGTTCGACCGGGGAGCTGTTTTTT.

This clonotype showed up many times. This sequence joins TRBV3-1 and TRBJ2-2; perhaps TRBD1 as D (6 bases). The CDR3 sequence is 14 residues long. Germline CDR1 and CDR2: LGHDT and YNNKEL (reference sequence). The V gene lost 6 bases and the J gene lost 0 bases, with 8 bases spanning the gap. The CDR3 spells CASRQGANTGELFF. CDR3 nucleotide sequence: TGTGCCAGCAGACAGGGCGCGAACACCGGGGAGCTGTTTTTT. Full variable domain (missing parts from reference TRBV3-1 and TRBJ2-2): DTAVSQTPKYLVTQMGNDKSIKCEQNLGHDTMYWYKQDSKKFLKIMFSYNNKELIINETVPNRFSPKSPDKAHLNLHINSLELGDSAVYFCASRQGANTGELFFGEGSRLTVL.

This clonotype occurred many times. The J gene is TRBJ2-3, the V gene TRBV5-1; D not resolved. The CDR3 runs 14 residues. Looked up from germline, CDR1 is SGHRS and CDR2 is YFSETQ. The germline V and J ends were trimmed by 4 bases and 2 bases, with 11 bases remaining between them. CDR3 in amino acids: CASSQTSPTDTQYF. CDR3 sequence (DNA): TGCGCCAGCAGCCAGACCTCCCCCACAGATACGCAGTATTTT.

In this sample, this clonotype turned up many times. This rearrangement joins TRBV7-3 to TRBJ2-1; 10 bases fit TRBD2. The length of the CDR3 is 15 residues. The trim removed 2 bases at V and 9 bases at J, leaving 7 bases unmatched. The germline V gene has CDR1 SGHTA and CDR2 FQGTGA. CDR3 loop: CASSLGLAGATEQFF. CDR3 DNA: TGTGCCAGCAGCTTAGGGCTAGCGGGAGCTACTGAGCAGTTCTTC.

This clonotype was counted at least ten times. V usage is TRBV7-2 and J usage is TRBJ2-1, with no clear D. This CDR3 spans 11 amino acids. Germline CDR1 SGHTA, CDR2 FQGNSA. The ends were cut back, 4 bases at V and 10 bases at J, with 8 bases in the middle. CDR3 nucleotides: TGTGCCAGCAGCTCAGATCTGGAGCAGTTCTTC. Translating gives CASSSDLEQFF.

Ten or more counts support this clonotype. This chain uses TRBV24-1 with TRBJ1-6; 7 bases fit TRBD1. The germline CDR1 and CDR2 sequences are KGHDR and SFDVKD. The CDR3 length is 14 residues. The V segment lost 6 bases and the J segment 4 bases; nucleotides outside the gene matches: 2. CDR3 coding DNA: TGTGCCACCAGTTCGGGACAGTATAATTCACCCCTCCACTTT. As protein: CATSSGQYNSPLHF.

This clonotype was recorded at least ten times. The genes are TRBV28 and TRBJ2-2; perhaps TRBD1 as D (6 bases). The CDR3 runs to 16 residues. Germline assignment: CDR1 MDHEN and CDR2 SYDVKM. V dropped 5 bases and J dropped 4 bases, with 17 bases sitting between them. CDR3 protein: CASSLGQSFGTGELFF. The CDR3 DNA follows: TGTGCCAGCAGTCTGGGACAATCCTTCGGCACCGGGGAGCTGTTTTTT. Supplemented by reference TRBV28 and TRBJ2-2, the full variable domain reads DVKVTQSSRYLVKRTGEKVFLECVQDMDHENMFWYRQDPGLGLRLIYFSYDVKMKEKGDIPEGYSVSREKKERFSLILESASTNQTSMYLCASSLGQSFGTGELFFGEGSRLTVL.

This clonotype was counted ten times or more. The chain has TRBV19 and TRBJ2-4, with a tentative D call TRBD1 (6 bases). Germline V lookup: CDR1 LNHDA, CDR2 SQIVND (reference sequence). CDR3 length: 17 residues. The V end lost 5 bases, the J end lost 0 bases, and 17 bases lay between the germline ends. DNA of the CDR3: TGTGCCAGTAGTCCGAGGGGGACGGCCCTAGCCAAAAACATTCAGTACTTC. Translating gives CASSPRGTALAKNIQYF.

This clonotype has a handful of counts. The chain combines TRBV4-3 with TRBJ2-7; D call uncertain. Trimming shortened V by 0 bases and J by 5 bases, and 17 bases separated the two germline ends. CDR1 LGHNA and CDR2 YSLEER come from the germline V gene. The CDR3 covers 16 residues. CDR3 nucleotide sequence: TGCGCCAGCAGCCAAGAATCCGGTTTCCGGTGGGACGAGCAGTACTTC. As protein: CASSQESGFRWDEQYF.

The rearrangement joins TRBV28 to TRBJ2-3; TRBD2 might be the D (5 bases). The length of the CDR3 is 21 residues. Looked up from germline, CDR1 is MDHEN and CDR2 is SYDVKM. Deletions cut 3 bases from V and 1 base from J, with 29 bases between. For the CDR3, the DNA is TGTGCCAGCAGTTTGGGGATAGTTTGGGCCCGGACTGGACGAGGCACAGATACGCAGTATTTT. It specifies CASSLGIVWARTGRGTDTQYF. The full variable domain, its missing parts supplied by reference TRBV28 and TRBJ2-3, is DVKVTQSSRYLVKRTGEKVFLECVQDMDHENMFWYRQDPGLGLRLIYFSYDVKMKEKGDIPEGYSVSREKKERFSLILESASTNQTSMYLCASSLGIVWARTGRGTDTQYFGPGTRLTVL.

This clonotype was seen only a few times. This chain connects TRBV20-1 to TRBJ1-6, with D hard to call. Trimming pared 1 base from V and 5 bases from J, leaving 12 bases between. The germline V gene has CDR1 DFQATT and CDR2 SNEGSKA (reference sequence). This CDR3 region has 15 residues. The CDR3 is CSARVWAGNNSPLHF. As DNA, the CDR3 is TGCAGTGCTAGAGTTTGGGCCGGTAATAATTCACCCCTCCACTTT.

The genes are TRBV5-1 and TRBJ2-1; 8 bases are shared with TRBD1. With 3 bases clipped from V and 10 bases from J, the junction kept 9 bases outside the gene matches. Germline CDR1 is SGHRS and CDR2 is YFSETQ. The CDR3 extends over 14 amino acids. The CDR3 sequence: CASSSGQGKAEQFF. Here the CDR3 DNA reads TGCGCCAGCAGCTCCGGACAGGGAAAGGCGGAGCAGTTCTTC.

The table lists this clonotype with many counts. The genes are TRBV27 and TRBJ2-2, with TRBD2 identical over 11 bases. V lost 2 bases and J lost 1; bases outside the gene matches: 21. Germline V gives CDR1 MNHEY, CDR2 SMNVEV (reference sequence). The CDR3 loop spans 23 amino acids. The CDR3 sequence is CASSLRDVLAGGFGAWNTGELFF. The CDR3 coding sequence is TGTGCCAGCAGTTTAAGGGACGTTCTAGCGGGAGGATTTGGGGCCTGGAACACCGGGGAGCTGTTTTTT.

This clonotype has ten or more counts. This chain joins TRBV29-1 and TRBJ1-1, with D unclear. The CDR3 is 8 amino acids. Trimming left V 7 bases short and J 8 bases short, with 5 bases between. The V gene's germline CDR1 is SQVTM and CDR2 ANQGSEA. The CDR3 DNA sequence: TGCAGCGCAAGAGAAGCTTTCTTT. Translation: CSAREAFF.